This T cell receptor (beta chain) was identified during a study of T cell repertoires in ileal Crohn's disease. Libraries were prepared by immunoSEQ multiplex PCR; TCRdb keeps only in-frame clonotypes and omits some of them. The sample contains just over 7,000 clones, around 93% of which appear only once. Trimming took off 7 bases at V and 1 base at J, with 13 bases between the two ends. The CDR3 contains 14 residues. Germline-derived CDR1 and CDR2 are MDHEN and SYDVKM. The chain uses TRBV28 and TRBJ1-1; perhaps TRBD1 as D (5 bases). This receptor was obtained from an adult with Crohn's disease. Material: ileal tissue. DNA for the CDR3: TGTGCCAGCAAGGACACCTTGGGGAACACTGAAGCTTTCTTT. This encodes CASKDTLGNTEAFF.